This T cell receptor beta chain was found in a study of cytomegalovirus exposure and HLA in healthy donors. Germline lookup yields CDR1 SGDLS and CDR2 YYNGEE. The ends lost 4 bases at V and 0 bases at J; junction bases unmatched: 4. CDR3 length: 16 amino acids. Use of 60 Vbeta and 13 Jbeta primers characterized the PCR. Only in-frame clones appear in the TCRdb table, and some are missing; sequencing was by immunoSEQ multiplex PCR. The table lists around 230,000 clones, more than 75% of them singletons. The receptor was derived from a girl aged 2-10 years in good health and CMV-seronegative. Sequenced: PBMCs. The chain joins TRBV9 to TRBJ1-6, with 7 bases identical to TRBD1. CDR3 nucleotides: TGTGCCAGCAGCCAGGGGGACAGCTCCTATAATTCACCCCTCCACTTT. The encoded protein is CASSQGDSSYNSPLHF.